The 29 T cell receptor beta chains below come from one sample, sequenced in a study of blood T cell repertoires in COVID-19 (TCRdb year 2020). The library was made by the immunoSEQ multiplex PCR assay. TCRdb carries this immuneACCESS record with in-frame sequences only. Its versions omit some clonotypes, under half of them owing to an unresolved V gene in the studies checked, with the rest unexplained. Here the sample has 150,000 to 200,000 clones; 80% to 90% occur a single time. Around 8.3% of the sample rests with the top ten. Source material: peripheral blood. The receptor source for this set is a man between 60 and 75 years old with acute or convalescent COVID-19.

V usage is TRBV9 and J usage is TRBJ2-1, with 10 bases identical to TRBD1. The CDR3 runs to 19 residues. The germline CDR1 and CDR2 sequences are SGDLS and YYNGEE. V shed 3 bases, J shed 4 bases, and the junction held 16 bases outside the gene matches. CDR3 bases: TGTGCCAGCAGCGCAAGTTTGCGGGGCCGGGACAGGGGATACAATGAGCAGTTCTTC. Encoded protein: CASSASLRGRDRGYNEQFF.

The sample holds a few counts of this clone. The sample contains more than one DNA sequence encoding this CDR3. The V gene is TRBV6-5, the J gene TRBJ1-2; D not resolved. Trimming removed 8 bases from V and 4 bases from J, with 14 bases in between. CDR1 MNHEY and CDR2 SVGAGI come from the germline V gene. There are 13 residues in the CDR3. For the CDR3, the DNA is TGTGCCAGCCGACCTCCGGGAACCTATGGCTACACCTTC. Protein: CASRPPGTYGYTF.

This chain links TRBV5-1 with TRBJ2-7, with 11 bases that match TRBD2. CDR3 size: 17 residues. V shed 4 bases, J shed 3 bases, and the junction held 12 bases outside the gene matches. CDR1 is SGHRS, CDR2 YFSETQ, per germline. This CDR3 is CASSRYSGRAASYEQYF. CDR3 nucleotide sequence: TGCGCCAGCAGCCGATATAGCGGGAGGGCCGCTAGCTACGAGCAGTACTTC.

The chain is built from TRBV5-1 and TRBJ2-1; 7 bases map to TRBD2. The CDR3 is 14 amino acids. Trimming cost V 1 base and J 8 bases; bases outside gene matches: 6. CDR1 and CDR2 from the germline V gene are SGHRS and YFSETQ. Here the CDR3 reads CASSLRTRRDEQFF. The CDR3 DNA is TGCGCCAGCAGCTTGAGGACTAGACGCGATGAGCAGTTCTTC.

V usage is TRBV6-6 and J usage is TRBJ2-7, with 7 bases lining up with TRBD1. The CDR3 has 13 amino acids. From germline, CDR1 is MNHNY and CDR2 SVGAGI (reference sequence). The V gene end was trimmed by 5 bases and the J gene end by 2 bases; junction bases not matched to a gene: 3. The CDR3 DNA reads TGTGCCAGCAGTCCGGGACAGCCCTACGAGCAGTACTTC. Translating gives CASSPGQPYEQYF.

The chain is built from TRBV28 and TRBJ1-1, with 8 bases fitting TRBD1. The V gene end was trimmed by 1 base and the J gene end by 6 bases; junction bases not matched to a gene: 7. This CDR3 is built from 15 residues. Germline V gene lookup returns CDR1 MDHEN and CDR2 SYDVKM. Here the CDR3 DNA reads TGTGCCAGCAGTTTATCGAACAGGGGGTGGTCTGAAGCTTTCTTT. Amino acid sequence: CASSLSNRGWSEAFF.

The chain couples TRBV18 to TRBJ2-1; 12 nucleotides align to TRBD1. The CDR3 is 16 residues long. Per germline, CDR1 KGHSH and CDR2 LQKENI. With 3 bases clipped from V and 6 bases from J, the junction kept 6 bases outside the gene matches. CDR3: CASSPSWDRGRNEQFF. As DNA, the CDR3 is TGTGCCAGCTCACCTAGTTGGGACAGGGGGCGCAATGAGCAGTTCTTC.

This rearrangement joins TRBV28 to TRBJ1-2; possible D gene TRBD1, 5 bases. The CDR3 totals 15 residues. The ends were cut back, 4 bases at V and 4 bases at J, with 16 bases in the middle. Looked up from germline, CDR1 is MDHEN and CDR2 is SYDVKM. In nucleotides, the CDR3 is TGTGCCAGCAGTTCCGCGGGCGGGGGAGCCTATGGCTACACCTTC. It yields the protein CASSSAGGGAYGYTF.

V is TRBV7-9 and J is TRBJ1-4; maybe TRBD1 (5 bases). The CDR3 runs 14 residues. Germline values: CDR1 SEHNR, CDR2 FQNEAQ (reference sequence). With 4 bases removed from V and 0 bases from J, the gap between germline ends came to 6 bases. CDR3 bases: TGTGCCAGCAGCTCGGGGGCAACTAATGAAAAACTGTTTTTT. It codes for CASSSGATNEKLFF.

V gene TRBV6-5 combines with J gene TRBJ1-4, with 11 positions matching TRBD1. This CDR3 region has 14 residues. V was clipped by 6 bases and J by 10 bases; unmatched bases: 7. Germline CDR1 and CDR2: MNHEY and SVGAGI. The CDR3 DNA reads as TGTGCCAGCAGATCACCGGGACAGGGGGGAAAACTGTTTTTT. As protein: CASRSPGQGGKLFF.

This clone was seen more than once but under ten times. This chain uses TRBV6-6 with TRBJ2-5; D ambiguous. Between the trimmed V and J ends, which lost 0 bases and 5 bases, there was a span of 10 bases. There are 14 residues in the CDR3. In germline, CDR1 is MNHNY, CDR2 SVGAGI (reference sequence). CDR3: CASSYSLAAETQYF. In DNA, the CDR3 is TGTGCCAGCAGTTACTCATTAGCTGCGGAGACCCAGTACTTC.

The V and J genes are TRBV5-5 and TRBJ1-2; TRBD1 matches at 7 bases. The CDR3 is 15 amino acids. The V and J ends lost 3 bases and 3 bases, in that order; junction bases with no gene match: 8. Per the germline V gene, CDR1 is SGHKS and CDR2 is YYEKEE (reference sequence). The CDR3 loop is CASSSRPGQHYGYTF. The CDR3 DNA follows: TGTGCCAGCAGCTCCCGGCCGGGACAGCACTATGGCTACACCTTC.

The chain has TRBV4-1 and TRBJ2-7; TRBD2 matches at 10 bases. Germline V gives CDR1 MGHRA, CDR2 YSYEKL. The CDR3 is 17 residues long. J gave up 4 bases and V 4 bases, and 13 bases lay outside the gene matches. In DNA form, the CDR3 reads TGCGCCAGCAGCCCCGGTCCAGCGGGAGGGCCTATTTACGAGCAGTACTTC. This sequence encodes CASSPGPAGGPIYEQYF.

J is TRBJ2-7 and V is TRBV11-2; 11 bases align to TRBD1. V trimming: 5 bases; J trimming: 5 bases; junction bases outside the gene matches: 5. Per the germline V gene, CDR1 is SGHAT and CDR2 is FQNNGV. The CDR3 is 14 amino acids. CDR3 bases: TGTGCCAGCAGCCCCCGGGACAGGGGGGACGAGCAGTACTTC. Translated: CASSPRDRGDEQYF.

The chain joins TRBV19 to TRBJ2-6, with D perhaps matching TRBD2 (5 bases). This CDR3 contains 16 residues. CDR1 and CDR2 from the germline V gene are LNHDA and SQIVND (reference sequence). V lost 2 bases and J 0 bases, leaving 8 bases between the germline ends. The CDR3 nucleotides are TGTGCCAGTAGTATAAGAGGGAACTCTGGGGCCAACGTCCTGACTTTC. Translated, it gives CASSIRGNSGANVLTF.

The rearrangement links TRBV10-2 to TRBJ1-1; D uncertain. V was shortened by 7 bases and J by 3 bases, with 12 bases between the two germline ends. Per germline, CDR1 WSHSY and CDR2 SAAADI. The length of the CDR3 is 13 residues. The CDR3: CASKREWDTEAFF. The CDR3, as DNA: TGCGCCAGCAAGCGGGAATGGGACACTGAAGCTTTCTTT.

The chain has TRBV21-1 and TRBJ2-1; no check of the table's D call, TRBD2, against the DNA was made. TRBV21-1 is classified as a pseudogene. There are 16 residues in the CDR3. CDR3 amino acids: CASSKGQRAPPNEQFF. For the CDR3, the DNA is TGTGCCAGCAGCAAAGGACAGCGGGCCCCCCCTAATGAGCAGTTCTTC.

The chain couples TRBV30 to TRBJ2-7; 7 nucleotides match TRBD1. V dropped 4 bases and J dropped 0; count of bases not matched to a gene: 9. CDR1 GTSNPN and CDR2 SVGIG come from the germline V gene (reference sequence). The CDR3 length is 15 residues. CDR3 nucleotides: TGTGCCTGGACCCCAGGGGGACCGGCCTCCTACGAGCAGTACTTC. Translating gives CAWTPGGPASYEQYF.

The chain employs TRBV11-2 and TRBJ1-1; D remains unclear. The length of the CDR3 is 14 residues. Germline V gene data show CDR1 as SGHAT and CDR2 as FQNNGV. Between the trimmed V and J ends, which lost 5 bases and 6 bases, there was a span of 16 bases. CDR3 amino acids: CASSTRPEAAEAFF. CDR3 DNA sequence: TGTGCCAGCAGCACCCGACCAGAGGCGGCTGAAGCTTTCTTT.

The rearrangement uses TRBV7-3 and TRBJ1-1; a possible D gene is TRBD1 (5 bases). The CDR3 has 14 amino acids. Germline CDR1 is SGHTA and CDR2 is FQGTGA. V dropped 2 bases and J dropped 3 bases, with 10 bases sitting between them. The CDR3: CASSLQGPHTEAFF. The CDR3 bases are TGTGCCAGCAGCTTACAGGGCCCCCACACTGAAGCTTTCTTT.

The chain combines TRBV18 with TRBJ2-5; TRBD2 agrees at 14 bases. CDR1 and CDR2 from the germline V gene are KGHSH and LQKENI. The CDR3 totals 15 residues. With V trimmed by 5 bases and J by 6 bases, 5 bases remained unmatched. CDR3 bases: TGTGCCAGCTCAACGGGGACTAGCGGGAGACAGACCCAGTACTTC. Encoded protein: CASSTGTSGRQTQYF.

This clone was counted ten times or more. Other DNA variants within this sample encode the same CDR3. This chain links TRBV11-2 with TRBJ1-2; no reliable D call. The germline V and J ends were trimmed by 3 bases and 7 bases, with 6 bases remaining between them. The CDR3 sequence is 11 residues long. CDR1 SGHAT and CDR2 FQNNGV come from the germline V gene. The CDR3 here is CASSFRGGYTF. CDR3 bases: TGTGCCAGCAGCTTCCGGGGTGGCTACACCTTC.

This chain connects TRBV10-3 to TRBJ1-6; possible D gene TRBD1, 6 bases. The germline V gene has CDR1 ENHRY and CDR2 SYGVKD. The ends were cut back, 10 bases at V and 3 bases at J, with 10 bases in the middle. This CDR3 is 13 amino acids long. CDR3 protein: CATHRDYNSPLHF. The CDR3 region has the DNA TGTGCCACCCACAGGGACTATAATTCACCCCTCCACTTT.

The chain joins TRBV4-1 to TRBJ1-2; the match to TRBD1 covers 9 bases. This CDR3 region has 15 residues. V was clipped by 1 base and J by 4 bases; unmatched bases: 4. Germline V lookup: CDR1 MGHRA, CDR2 YSYEKL. The chain's CDR3 is CASSQVQGAAYGYTF. Written as DNA, the CDR3 is TGCGCCAGCAGCCAAGTACAGGGGGCAGCCTATGGCTACACCTTC.

The chain couples TRBV10-1 to TRBJ2-2; D not resolved. The CDR3 contains 14 residues. CDR1 is WNHNN, CDR2 SYGVQD, per germline (reference sequence). V lost 4 bases and J 7 bases, leaving 13 bases between the germline ends. CDR3 nucleotide sequence: TGCGCCAGCAGTGCGTCTTCTCGCGGCGGGGAGCTGTTTTTT. This translates into CASSASSRGGELFF.

The chain links TRBV9 to TRBJ2-2; TRBD1 aligns across 8 bases. Germline CDR1 is SGDLS and CDR2 is YYNGEE. This CDR3 contains 14 residues. V gave up 3 bases and J gave up 8 bases; unmatched junction bases: 6. The CDR3 spells CASSEPTGVGELFF. The CDR3 nucleotides read TGTGCCAGCAGCGAGCCGACAGGGGTAGGGGAGCTGTTTTTT.

This sequence joins TRBV5-1 and TRBJ1-2; D might be TRBD1 (6 bases). The germline V gene has CDR1 SGHRS and CDR2 YFSETQ. This CDR3 is 13 amino acids long. V was cut by 4 bases and J by 9 bases, with 16 bases left in between. The CDR3 DNA is TGCGCCAGCAGCGAGGGACACCCAAGCCGCTACACCTTC. Its protein is CASSEGHPSRYTF.

This clone has a single count. The V and J genes are TRBV7-8 and TRBJ2-1, with a tentative D call TRBD2 (5 bases). The CDR3 length is 15 residues. Germline lookup yields CDR1 SGHVS and CDR2 FQNEAQ. The V end was cut by 1 base, the J end by 0 bases, with 7 bases between. The CDR3 coding sequence is TGTGCCAGCAGCTTAGTAGGAGGCTCCTACAATGAGCAGTTCTTC. As protein: CASSLVGGSYNEQFF.

The genes are TRBV2 and TRBJ2-3; a possible D gene is TRBD2 (6 bases). The CDR3 sequence is 11 residues long. Trimming shortened V by 8 bases and J by 5 bases, and 8 bases separated the two germline ends. Germline-derived CDR1 and CDR2 are SNHLY and FYNNEI. The CDR3 sequence is CASGRGDTQYF. The CDR3, as DNA: TGTGCCAGCGGGCGGGGAGATACGCAGTATTTT.